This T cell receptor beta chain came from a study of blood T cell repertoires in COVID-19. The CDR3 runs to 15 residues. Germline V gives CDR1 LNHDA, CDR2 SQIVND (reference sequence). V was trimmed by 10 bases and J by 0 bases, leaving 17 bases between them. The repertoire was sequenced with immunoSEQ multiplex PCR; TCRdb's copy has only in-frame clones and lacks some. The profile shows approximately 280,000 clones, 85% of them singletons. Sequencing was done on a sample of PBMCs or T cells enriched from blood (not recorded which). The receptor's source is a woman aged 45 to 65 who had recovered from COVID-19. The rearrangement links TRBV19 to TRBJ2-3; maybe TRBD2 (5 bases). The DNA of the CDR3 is TGTGCCACCCGACTTAGCAGGACTAGCACAGATACGCAGTATTTT. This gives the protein CATRLSRTSTDTQYF.